This T cell receptor beta chain originates from a study of blood T cell repertoires in COVID-19. Study overall: Specimens from acute and convalescent COVID-19 originated in the United States, Italy and Spain.

This CDR3 spans 17 amino acids. V shed 4 bases and J shed 2 bases, with 21 bases lying between them. CDR1 is SGDLS and CDR2 is YYNGEE in the germline V gene. Assay: immunoSEQ multiplex PCR; the TCRdb copy retains only in-frame clones and omits some. This sample has roughly 200,000 clones; 80% to 90% occur once, and the top ten carry 9.5% to 12%. The chain couples TRBV9 to TRBJ1-2; D possibly corresponds to TRBD1 (5 bases). The TCR sequence derives from a human donor with active or convalescent COVID-19. The donor label of this sample is uncertain. Sequencing was carried out using peripheral blood. In DNA form, the CDR3 reads TGTGCCAGCAGCCCGGGGGGGACCAAGAATAGGAACTATGGCTACACCTTC. It is translated as CASSPGGTKNRNYGYTF.